This T cell receptor (beta chain) was identified in a study of T cell responses to AZD1222 COVID-19 vaccine. Study-wide context: Second doses were pooled across both intervals (about 4 or about 12 weeks).

This clone has just one count. As yet, its antigen is unknown. Study-wide points: Repertoires were obtained solely post-peak T cell response. Receipt of two AZD1222 doses was followed by a rise in Spike-specific TCR breadth and depth.

The CDR3 is 15 residues long. From germline, CDR1 is MNHEY and CDR2 SVGAGI. With 6 bases removed from V and 9 bases from J, the gap between germline ends came to 18 bases. Clones were sequenced by immunoSEQ multiplex PCR, and TCRdb holds only the in-frame ones, with some missing. The sample lists approximately 110,000 clones; around 86% were seen once. The gene calls are TRBV6-5 and TRBJ1-6, with D maybe TRBD1 (6 bases). The TCR comes from an adult in good health. The sequencing used peripheral blood, collected on day 0 of AZD1222 vaccination. This CDR3 is CASRSLGGAGSPLHF. The CDR3 nucleotides read TGTGCCAGCAGGAGCCTAGGGGGGGCGGGTTCACCCCTCCACTTT.